The rows below give T cell receptor beta chains drawn from one sample of a study of Ad26.COV2.S vaccination and SARS-CoV-2 variants. The protocol was immunoSEQ multiplex PCR, while the TCRdb copy is restricted to in-frame clones and leaves out a portion. The sample includes roughly 700,000 clones, about 90% of them seen just once. The source material was peripheral blood, sampled in a trial of Ad26.COV2.S vaccine versus placebo. These receptors were taken from a person aged 18-60 years who received the Ad26.COV2.S COVID-19 vaccine or a placebo. CDR3s include the opening cysteine and the closing phenylalanine or tryptophan. The order of the fields is D gene, V gene, J gene, clone size, CDR3 protein, CDR3 DNA. A D gene is named only where the DNA matches it firmly. Size is omitted from some rows. Given values are once, few, many or a class for expanded clones.

d_call: TRBD1
v_call: TRBV7-9
j_call: TRBJ2-3
clone_size: -
cdr3_aa: CASSPGTGSIGATQYF
cdr3_nt: TGTGCCAGCAGTCCCGGGACAGGGAGTATCGGGGCTACGCAGTATTTT

d_call: TRBD2
v_call: TRBV7-9
j_call: TRBJ2-1
clone_size: -
cdr3_aa: CASGLAGYNEQFF
cdr3_nt: TGTGCCAGCGGGCTAGCGGGGTACAATGAGCAGTTCTTC

d_call: -
v_call: TRBV5-1
j_call: TRBJ1-4
clone_size: once
cdr3_aa: CASRGFATNEKLFF
cdr3_nt: TGCGCCAGCAGGGGGTTTGCAACTAATGAAAAACTGTTTTTT

d_call: -
v_call: TRBV11-1
j_call: TRBJ2-5
clone_size: -
cdr3_aa: CASSLYISEETQYF
cdr3_nt: TGTGCCAGCAGCTTGTACATCTCCGAGGAGACCCAGTACTTC

d_call: -
v_call: TRBV6-5
j_call: TRBJ1-2
clone_size: -
cdr3_aa: CASSPREYYGYTF
cdr3_nt: TGTGCCAGCAGTCCGAGGGAGTACTATGGCTACACCTTC

d_call: -
v_call: TRBV5-8
j_call: TRBJ2-2
clone_size: -
cdr3_aa: CASSRVPSNTGELFF
cdr3_nt: TGTGCCAGCAGCAGGGTCCCCTCGAACACCGGGGAGCTGTTTTTT

d_call: TRBD2
v_call: TRBV4-2
j_call: TRBJ2-1
clone_size: -
cdr3_aa: CASSPNGGGRYNEQFF
cdr3_nt: TGTGCCAGCAGCCCAAATGGGGGGGGGAGGTACAATGAGCAGTTCTTC

d_call: TRBD2
v_call: TRBV13
j_call: TRBJ2-7
clone_size: -
cdr3_aa: CASSLAGLLAGDREQYF
cdr3_nt: TGTGCCAGCAGCTTAGCGGGTCTCCTAGCGGGGGATCGCGAGCAGTACTTC

d_call: TRBD1
v_call: TRBV28
j_call: TRBJ1-5
clone_size: few
cdr3_aa: CASSFFQRWDREGGQPQHF
cdr3_nt: TGTGCCAGCAGCTTTTTTCAGCGGTGGGACAGGGAGGGAGGACAGCCCCAGCATTTT

d_call: TRBD1
v_call: TRBV7-6
j_call: TRBJ1-4
clone_size: -
cdr3_aa: CASSLNRGNEKLFF
cdr3_nt: TGTGCCAGCAGCTTAAACAGGGGTAATGAAAAACTGTTTTTT

d_call: TRBD1
v_call: TRBV7-9
j_call: TRBJ2-5
clone_size: -
cdr3_aa: CASSSGQGARVTQYF
cdr3_nt: TGTGCCAGCAGCTCGGGACAGGGGGCGCGGGTGACCCAGTACTTC

d_call: -
v_call: TRBV19
j_call: TRBJ1-4
clone_size: -
cdr3_aa: CASNARLGTTNEKLFF
cdr3_nt: TGTGCCAGTAACGCCAGGCTCGGAACAACTAATGAAAAACTGTTTTTT

d_call: TRBD1
v_call: TRBV9
j_call: TRBJ2-2
clone_size: -
cdr3_aa: CASSEGIGQANTGELFF
cdr3_nt: TGTGCCAGCAGCGAGGGGATTGGACAGGCGAACACCGGGGAGCTGTTTTTT

d_call: -
v_call: TRBV19
j_call: TRBJ2-2
clone_size: -
cdr3_aa: CASQGGTGELFF
cdr3_nt: TGTGCCAGTCAAGGAGGAACCGGGGAGCTGTTTTTT

d_call: TRBD1
v_call: TRBV19
j_call: TRBJ2-7
clone_size: -
cdr3_aa: CASKPGQGGYEQYF
cdr3_nt: TGTGCCAGTAAGCCGGGACAGGGGGGCTACGAGCAGTACTTC

d_call: -
v_call: TRBV30
j_call: TRBJ2-7
clone_size: -
cdr3_aa: CAWTGRGGGDEQYF
cdr3_nt: TGTGCCTGGACGGGGAGAGGGGGCGGGGACGAGCAGTACTTC

d_call: TRBD1
v_call: TRBV7-2
j_call: TRBJ2-7
clone_size: -
cdr3_aa: CASSAGTGVYEQYF
cdr3_nt: TGTGCCAGCAGCGCCGGGACAGGGGTCTACGAGCAGTACTTC

d_call: -
v_call: TRBV4-3
j_call: TRBJ1-6
clone_size: -
cdr3_aa: CASSQVFGDNSPLHF
cdr3_nt: TGCGCCAGCAGCCAAGTTTTCGGTGACAATTCACCCCTCCACTTT

d_call: -
v_call: TRBV7-9
j_call: TRBJ1-2
clone_size: -
cdr3_aa: CASSETANYGYTF
cdr3_nt: TGTGCCAGCAGCGAGACAGCTAACTATGGCTACACCTTC

d_call: -
v_call: TRBV6-5
j_call: TRBJ2-7
clone_size: -
cdr3_aa: CASSNYRGGYEQYF
cdr3_nt: TGTGCCAGCAGTAATTACAGGGGGGGCTACGAGCAGTACTTC

d_call: -
v_call: TRBV4-3
j_call: TRBJ1-2
clone_size: -
cdr3_aa: CASSQGWGAGSNYGYTF
cdr3_nt: TGCGCCAGCAGCCAAGGTTGGGGGGCTGGTAGTAACTATGGCTACACCTTC

d_call: TRBD2
v_call: TRBV6-1
j_call: TRBJ2-7
clone_size: -
cdr3_aa: CASSERGDWTYEQYF
cdr3_nt: TGTGCCAGCAGTGAACGGGGGGACTGGACCTACGAGCAGTACTTC

d_call: -
v_call: TRBV2
j_call: TRBJ2-1
clone_size: -
cdr3_aa: CASSNSYNEQFF
cdr3_nt: TGTGCCAGCAGTAACTCCTACAATGAGCAGTTCTTC

d_call: TRBD1
v_call: TRBV2
j_call: TRBJ1-1
clone_size: -
cdr3_aa: CASSETGGRAEAFF
cdr3_nt: TGTGCCAGCAGCGAGACAGGGGGCCGGGCTGAAGCTTTCTTT

d_call: TRBD2
v_call: TRBV4-1
j_call: TRBJ2-5
clone_size: -
cdr3_aa: CASSQEGLGTSGGHQETQYF
cdr3_nt: TGCGCCAGCAGCCAAGAGGGTTTAGGGACTAGCGGGGGCCACCAAGAGACCCAGTACTTC

d_call: -
v_call: TRBV30
j_call: TRBJ2-7
clone_size: -
cdr3_aa: CAWSAAWGRWEQYF
cdr3_nt: TGTGCCTGGAGCGCGGCCTGGGGGCGATGGGAGCAGTACTTC

d_call: TRBD1
v_call: TRBV4-1
j_call: TRBJ2-5
clone_size: -
cdr3_aa: CASSSLPGQGAQGGRKRDIQYF
cdr3_nt: TGCGCCAGCAGCTCTCTACCGGGACAGGGGGCGCAGGGGGGACGGAAAAGGGATATCCAGTACTTC

d_call: -
v_call: TRBV7-6
j_call: TRBJ1-1
clone_size: -
cdr3_aa: CASSLARGNTEAFF
cdr3_nt: TGTGCCAGCAGCTTAGCTAGGGGGAACACTGAAGCTTTCTTT

d_call: TRBD1
v_call: TRBV18
j_call: TRBJ2-3
clone_size: -
cdr3_aa: CASSPGQGVDTQYF
cdr3_nt: TGTGCCAGCTCCCCAGGACAGGGGGTTGATACGCAGTATTTT

d_call: TRBD1
v_call: TRBV6-5
j_call: TRBJ1-4
clone_size: -
cdr3_aa: CASSLGTGINEKLFF
cdr3_nt: TGTGCCAGCAGTCTTGGGACAGGGATAAATGAAAAACTGTTTTTT

d_call: TRBD2
v_call: TRBV27
j_call: TRBJ2-7
clone_size: once
cdr3_aa: CATGTSVYEQYF
cdr3_nt: TGTGCCACCGGGACTAGCGTCTACGAGCAGTACTTC

d_call: -
v_call: TRBV10-3
j_call: TRBJ2-7
clone_size: -
cdr3_aa: CAIRGGGGIYEQYF
cdr3_nt: TGTGCCATCAGGGGCGGCGGCGGGATCTACGAGCAGTACTTC

d_call: -
v_call: TRBV27
j_call: TRBJ1-4
clone_size: -
cdr3_aa: CASRSGGTEKLFF
cdr3_nt: TGTGCCAGCAGATCCGGAGGGACTGAAAAACTGTTTTTT

d_call: -
v_call: TRBV20-1
j_call: TRBJ2-5
clone_size: -
cdr3_aa: CSAVRETQYF
cdr3_nt: TGCAGTGCTGTTCGGGAGACCCAGTACTTC

d_call: -
v_call: TRBV18
j_call: TRBJ2-7
clone_size: once
cdr3_aa: CASSPPGSYEQYF
cdr3_nt: TGTGCCAGCTCACCCCCGGGCTCCTACGAGCAGTACTTC

d_call: -
v_call: TRBV15
j_call: TRBJ2-3
clone_size: -
cdr3_aa: CATSRDQGAIDTQYF
cdr3_nt: TGTGCCACCAGCAGAGATCAAGGGGCGATCGATACGCAGTATTTT

d_call: -
v_call: TRBV12-3/TRBV12-4
j_call: TRBJ1-1
clone_size: few
cdr3_aa: CASKRGMGAEAFF
cdr3_nt: TGTGCCAGCAAGAGGGGGATGGGGGCTGAAGCTTTCTTT

d_call: -
v_call: TRBV6-5
j_call: TRBJ1-2
clone_size: -
cdr3_aa: CASSYSRSGSYGYTF
cdr3_nt: TGTGCCAGCAGTTACTCGAGGTCAGGGAGCTATGGCTACACCTTC

d_call: -
v_call: TRBV27
j_call: TRBJ1-2
clone_size: -
cdr3_aa: CASSPDSPYGYTF
cdr3_nt: TGTGCCAGCAGCCCGGACAGCCCCTATGGCTACACCTTC

d_call: TRBD2
v_call: TRBV11-1
j_call: TRBJ2-1
clone_size: -
cdr3_aa: CASSSRDYRRSEQFF
cdr3_nt: TGTGCCAGCAGCTCTAGGGACTATCGTAGAAGTGAGCAGTTCTTC

d_call: TRBD1
v_call: TRBV27
j_call: TRBJ2-5
clone_size: -
cdr3_aa: CASSSPSDRVGTQYF
cdr3_nt: TGTGCCAGCAGTTCCCCCTCGGACAGGGTCGGGACCCAGTACTTC

d_call: -
v_call: TRBV4-1
j_call: TRBJ1-1
clone_size: -
cdr3_aa: CASSQEAGMNTEAFF
cdr3_nt: TGCGCCAGCAGCCAAGAGGCAGGGATGAACACTGAAGCTTTCTTT

d_call: TRBD1
v_call: TRBV4-2
j_call: TRBJ1-2
clone_size: once
cdr3_aa: CASSQPSTGSGYTF
cdr3_nt: TGTGCCAGCAGCCAACCTTCGACAGGGAGTGGCTACACCTTC

d_call: -
v_call: TRBV4-3
j_call: TRBJ1-1
clone_size: -
cdr3_aa: CASSQSPHGYTEAFF
cdr3_nt: TGCGCCAGCAGCCAATCACCCCACGGTTACACTGAAGCTTTCTTT

d_call: TRBD2
v_call: TRBV5-4
j_call: TRBJ2-3
clone_size: few
cdr3_aa: CASSATSFDTQYF
cdr3_nt: TGTGCCAGCAGCGCGACTAGCTTCGATACGCAGTATTTT

d_call: TRBD2
v_call: TRBV7-2
j_call: TRBJ2-7
clone_size: -
cdr3_aa: CASSLVAGGPPYEQYF
cdr3_nt: TGTGCCAGCAGCTTAGTTGCGGGAGGGCCCCCCTACGAGCAGTACTTC

d_call: -
v_call: TRBV18
j_call: TRBJ2-7
clone_size: many
cdr3_aa: CASSPTGGEQYF
cdr3_nt: TGTGCCAGCTCACCAACGGGTGGGGAGCAGTACTTC

d_call: TRBD1
v_call: TRBV10-3
j_call: TRBJ2-6
clone_size: -
cdr3_aa: CAISPSRDRSGANVLTF
cdr3_nt: TGTGCCATCAGCCCGTCCCGGGACAGGTCCGGGGCCAACGTCCTGACTTTC

d_call: TRBD2
v_call: TRBV9
j_call: TRBJ2-7
clone_size: -
cdr3_aa: CASSVDGGILTYEQYF
cdr3_nt: TGTGCCAGCAGCGTAGACGGGGGGATCCTTACCTACGAGCAGTACTTC

d_call: -
v_call: TRBV7-9
j_call: TRBJ1-3
clone_size: -
cdr3_aa: CASSLVDNTIYF
cdr3_nt: TGTGCCAGCAGCTTAGTTGATAACACCATATATTTT

d_call: -
v_call: TRBV5-1
j_call: TRBJ1-1
clone_size: -
cdr3_aa: CASSGRVNTEAFF
cdr3_nt: TGCGCCAGCAGCGGAAGGGTGAACACTGAAGCTTTCTTT